A selection of T cell receptor beta chains follows, all from one sample in a study of blood T cell repertoires in COVID-19. Data came from immunoSEQ multiplex PCR; TCRdb stores just in-frame clones and leaves some out. The sample contains approximately 200,000 clones, 85% to 90% of which appear only once. The sample was PBMCs or T cells enriched from blood (not recorded which). The source is a woman aged 18-29 years in a cohort exposed to, infected with or recovered from COVID-19 (not recorded which). The CDR3 runs from the conserved cysteine through the conserved F or W. The D gene is left open where the match is weak. For some rows the clone size is stated as once, few or many, or as a class when expanded; others skip it.

v_call,j_call,clone_size,d_call,cdr3_aa,cdr3_nt
TRBV12-3/TRBV12-4,TRBJ1-1,-,-,CASSFLSNTEAFF,TGTGCCAGCAGTTTCCTGTCGAACACTGAAGCTTTCTTT
TRBV3-1/TRBV3-2,TRBJ1-1,-,-,CASSPGGGTEAFF,TGTGCCAGCAGCCCCGGGGGGGGCACTGAAGCTTTCTTT
TRBV7-9,TRBJ2-3,-,TRBD2,CASSFDAGGTTDTQYF,TGTGCCAGCAGCTTCGACGCGGGGGGTACGACAGATACGCAGTATTTT
TRBV20-1,TRBJ2-5,-,-,CSASRFQGNQETQYF,TGCAGTGCTAGTCGGTTTCAGGGCAACCAAGAGACCCAGTACTTC
TRBV7-9,TRBJ1-1,-,-,CASSLVSGQSTEAFF,TGTGCCAGCAGCTTAGTTTCAGGACAGAGCACTGAAGCTTTCTTT
TRBV18,TRBJ1-2,-,TRBD1,CASSPPNRGLGYGYTF,TGTGCCAGCTCACCACCGAACAGGGGGCTTGGCTATGGCTACACCTTC
TRBV5-4,TRBJ1-2,-,-,CASTHRTTNYGYTF,TGTGCCAGCACTCATCGGACAACTAACTATGGCTACACCTTC
TRBV7-2,TRBJ1-1,once,TRBD1,CASSRDRGFGTEAFF,TGTGCCAGCAGCCGTGACAGGGGTTTCGGGACTGAAGCTTTCTTT
TRBV9,TRBJ2-7,-,TRBD1,CASSARQGSAYEQYF,TGTGCCAGCAGCGCAAGACAGGGGTCCGCCTACGAGCAGTACTTC
TRBV4-1,TRBJ1-5,once,-,CASSQAPYRSNQPQHF,TGCGCCAGCAGCCAAGCGCCCTATCGGAGCAATCAGCCCCAGCATTTT
TRBV6-4,TRBJ1-1,-,-,CASSVAMNTEAFF,TGTGCCAGCAGTGTCGCTATGAACACTGAAGCTTTCTTT